Described below is a single T cell receptor beta chain sequence and its context. This clone was recorded a few times. Which antigen it targets is not known. Per-base qualities were not stored, and no clone one base away is much larger. TCRbeta CDR3 regions were amplified from genomic DNA using the immunoSEQ Assay, a bias-controlled multiplex PCR. The original methods were these. Within the assay, amplification of reference gene primers was used to estimate how many nucleated cells each sample contained. Sequence reads were collapsed and filtered to measure the absolute abundance of every unique TCRbeta CDR3 rearrangement. For each sample, productive Simpson clonality was calculated as the square root of Simpson's diversity index across productive rearrangements. In its TCRdb copy, this immuneACCESS table keeps in-frame sequences only and misses some clones. Where compared with another copy, unresolved V genes explain less than half of these, and the others have no known cause. The D gene and trimming were derived from the DNA, and the V and J assignments and clone size from that table. Counted in this sample were some 71,000 clones; 80% to 90% of them appeared once. In total, the top ten clones hold roughly 2% of the sample.

The CDR3 runs 15 residues from the cysteine to the phenylalanine. The kept DNA is CDR3 alone, 45 bases in frame from the first base. CDR1 and CDR2, per the germline V gene, are SGHAT and FQNNGV. Trimming removed 4 bases from V and 8 bases from J; the gene matches leave 11 bases unexplained. These data originate in a study of blood T cell repertoires in COVID-19 (dated by TCRdb to 2020 to 2021). Describing the broader study: Samples from collaborators originated in the United States, Italy and Spain and spanned both the acute and convalescent phases of COVID-19. The material from the prospective study consisted of cDNA or gDNA derived from T cells, B-cell-depleted T cells, or PBMCs. Deeply sampled blood TCRbeta repertoires from subjects exposed to, actively infected with, or recovered from COVID-19 were included in the dataset. The repertoires were released in a freely available public database meant as a resource for research on the immune response to SARS-CoV-2. The samples were drawn from two sources: the first 160 participants of the ongoing ImmuneRACE study, and about 1,300 subjects contributed by 6 global collaborators. A de-identified subject ID, COVID-19 status, age in years and sex were almost always included in the sample metadata. Where available, HLA class I and class II types were taken from metadata supplied by the sample provider and were not determined by assay-based typing.

Each collaborating institution followed its own protocols to collect whole blood in K2EDTA tubes. Collaborator samples were shipped for TCRbeta analysis as frozen whole blood, isolated PBMCs, or DNA extracted from either sample type. The study at large found these results: The quantity of clinical and demographic metadata differed by source and by participant and was supplied without curation.

Sequenced material: peripheral blood. The rearranged segments are TRBV11-2 and TRBJ2-1; 7 middle bases align to TRBD2. The clonotype comes from a man aged 30-40 years with acute or convalescent COVID-19. This receptor carries the CDR3 CASSSGTTEVDEQFF. At the DNA level, the sequence is TGTGCCAGCAGCTCTGGGACTACTGAGGTGGATGAGCAGTTCTTC. Outside the CDR3, residues come from the reference TRBV11-2 and TRBJ2-1 proteins, so the full variable domain is: EAGVAQSPRYKIIEKRQSVAFWCNPISGHATLYWYQQILGQGPKLLIQFQNNGVVDDSQLPKDRFSAERLKGVDSTLKIQPAKLEDSAVYLCASSSGTTEVDEQFFGPGTRLTVL.